The rows below give T cell receptor beta chains drawn from one sample of a study of T cell repertoires in cytomegalovirus infection. TCRdb re-analysed the reads in MiXCR, keeping a single row per CDR3 protein. Among some 240,000 distinct CDR3 sequences listed, approximately 15% were seen once. Material for sequencing was CD8+ T cells from PBMCs. Every receptor here comes from a human donor in good health (CMV status not recorded). Some clones in this sample may be carry-over from other donors' samples. Each CDR3 is given with its conserved first and last residue. A D gene is named only where the DNA matches it firmly. Clone size, where shown, is once, few, many, or a class for clones that have expanded.

V gene: TRBV25-1
clone size: many
J gene: TRBJ2-2
D gene: -
CDR3 protein: CASIKNTGELFF
CDR3 DNA: TGTGCCAGTATCAAGAACACCGGGGAGCTGTTTTTT

V gene: TRBV20-1
clone size: few
J gene: TRBJ1-1
D gene: -
CDR3 protein: CSASPPENTEAFF
CDR3 DNA: TGCAGTGCTAGTCCTCCAGAGAACACTGAAGCTTTCTTT

V gene: TRBV28
clone size: -
J gene: TRBJ2-7
D gene: -
CDR3 protein: CASSPIRGASYEQYF
CDR3 DNA: TGTGCCAGCAGTCCCATCAGGGGGGCCTCCTACGAGCAGTACTTC

V gene: TRBV4-2
clone size: -
J gene: TRBJ2-3
D gene: -
CDR3 protein: CASSQGRGPTDTQYF
CDR3 DNA: TGTGCCAGCAGCCAAGGCCGGGGGCCCACAGATACGCAGTATTTT

V gene: TRBV5-4
clone size: -
J gene: TRBJ2-3
D gene: -
CDR3 protein: CASSPRRGGTDTQYF
CDR3 DNA: TGTGCCAGCAGCCCCCGGCGGGGAGGCACAGATACGCAGTATTTT

V gene: TRBV7-8
clone size: few
J gene: TRBJ1-2
D gene: TRBD1
CDR3 protein: CASSLALRLRFEDRGISGYTF
CDR3 DNA: TGTGCCAGCAGCTTAGCGCTAAGGCTCAGGTTTGAGGACAGGGGGATTTCCGGCTACACCTTC

V gene: TRBV4-1
clone size: few
J gene: TRBJ2-2
D gene: -
CDR3 protein: CASSHPSGRRTGELFF
CDR3 DNA: TGCGCCAGCAGCCATCCCTCGGGACGGCGGACCGGGGAGCTGTTTTTT

V gene: TRBV7-3
clone size: many
J gene: TRBJ2-1
D gene: -
CDR3 protein: CASSAPGQVWDEQFF
CDR3 DNA: TGTGCCAGCAGCGCCCCCGGACAAGTTTGGGATGAGCAGTTCTTC

V gene: TRBV28
clone size: -
J gene: TRBJ2-3
D gene: -
CDR3 protein: CASSSLEDTDTQYF
CDR3 DNA: TGTGCCAGCAGTTCACTGGAGGACACAGATACGCAGTATTTT

V gene: TRBV5-6
clone size: many
J gene: TRBJ2-7
D gene: -
CDR3 protein: CASSLSSGTYEQYF
CDR3 DNA: TGTGCCAGCAGTTTAAGTTCAGGGACCTACGAGCAGTACTTC

V gene: TRBV7-9
clone size: many
J gene: TRBJ2-1
D gene: TRBD1
CDR3 protein: CASSPGQGNLDEQFF
CDR3 DNA: TGTGCCAGCAGCCCCGGACAGGGAAACCTCGATGAGCAGTTCTTC

V gene: TRBV2
clone size: many
J gene: TRBJ1-5
D gene: -
CDR3 protein: CASGGPNQPQHF
CDR3 DNA: TGTGCCAGCGGGGGGCCCAATCAGCCCCAGCATTTT

V gene: TRBV7-9
clone size: many
J gene: TRBJ1-1
D gene: TRBD1
CDR3 protein: CASSLSTGMNTEAFF
CDR3 DNA: TGTGCCAGCAGCTTGTCGACAGGGATGAACACTGAAGCTTTCTTT

V gene: TRBV12-3/TRBV12-4
clone size: many
J gene: TRBJ1-4
D gene: TRBD1
CDR3 protein: CASSPRDRELELFF
CDR3 DNA: TGTGCCAGCAGCCCACGGGACAGGGAGCTAGAACTGTTTTTT

V gene: TRBV29-1
clone size: once
J gene: TRBJ1-2
D gene: -
CDR3 protein: CSVSNPYGGYTF
CDR3 DNA: TGCAGCGTTTCGAACCCATATGGGGGCTACACCTTC

V gene: TRBV10-3
clone size: many
J gene: TRBJ2-7
D gene: TRBD1
CDR3 protein: CAITTDRGGSEQYF
CDR3 DNA: TGTGCCATCACTACGGACAGGGGTGGGTCCGAGCAGTACTTC

V gene: TRBV6-5
clone size: -
J gene: TRBJ2-1
D gene: -
CDR3 protein: CASSYALNSGPNNGQFF
CDR3 DNA: TGTGCCAGCAGTTACGCCCTCAACAGCGGCCCAAACAATGGGCAGTTCTTC

V gene: TRBV6-5
clone size: -
J gene: TRBJ1-6
D gene: -
CDR3 protein: CASSYTPRTPLHF
CDR3 DNA: TGTGCCAGCAGTTACACCCCCCGGACACCCCTCCACTTT

V gene: TRBV20-1
clone size: -
J gene: TRBJ2-7
D gene: -
CDR3 protein: CSETRGESYEQYF
CDR3 DNA: TGCAGTGAGACTAGGGGGGAGTCCTACGAGCAGTACTTC

V gene: TRBV11-3
clone size: few
J gene: TRBJ2-1
D gene: TRBD2
CDR3 protein: CASSLGSGAYEQFF
CDR3 DNA: TGTGCCAGCAGCTTAGGTAGCGGGGCCTATGAGCAGTTCTTC

V gene: TRBV7-9
clone size: few
J gene: TRBJ2-7
D gene: TRBD1
CDR3 protein: CASSQTRDRDPSYEQYF
CDR3 DNA: TGTGCCAGCAGCCAGACCCGGGACAGGGACCCCTCCTACGAGCAGTACTTC

V gene: TRBV7-2
clone size: many
J gene: TRBJ2-7
D gene: -
CDR3 protein: CASGHLGYEQYF
CDR3 DNA: TGTGCCAGCGGTCATCTTGGTTACGAGCAGTACTTC

V gene: TRBV10-3
clone size: -
J gene: TRBJ2-5
D gene: TRBD1
CDR3 protein: CAIRTTGEGETQYF
CDR3 DNA: TGTGCCATCAGGACGACAGGGGAAGGCGAGACCCAGTACTTC

V gene: TRBV6-5
clone size: -
J gene: TRBJ1-1
D gene: -
CDR3 protein: CASSYQGEGTEAFF
CDR3 DNA: TGTGCCAGCAGTTACCAGGGAGAGGGCACTGAAGCTTTCTTT

V gene: TRBV19
clone size: -
J gene: TRBJ2-1
D gene: TRBD2
CDR3 protein: CASSLRLAGDPGDEQFF
CDR3 DNA: TGTGCCAGTAGTTTACGACTAGCGGGGGACCCCGGCGATGAGCAGTTCTTC

V gene: TRBV4-1
clone size: few
J gene: TRBJ2-7
D gene: -
CDR3 protein: CASSQGGPGTPTYEQYF
CDR3 DNA: TGCGCCAGCAGCCAAGGGGGCCCCGGGACACCCACCTACGAGCAGTACTTC

V gene: TRBV28
clone size: -
J gene: TRBJ2-4
D gene: TRBD2
CDR3 protein: CASRGGFDLRGLPHKNIQYF
CDR3 DNA: TGTGCCAGCAGGGGGGGTTTCGATCTGCGGGGGTTACCCCACAAAAACATTCAGTACTTC

V gene: TRBV19
clone size: -
J gene: TRBJ1-1
D gene: -
CDR3 protein: CASSIRWQGPSADTEAFF
CDR3 DNA: TGTGCCAGTAGTATACGGTGGCAGGGACCCTCCGCGGACACTGAAGCTTTCTTT

V gene: TRBV2
clone size: -
J gene: TRBJ2-7
D gene: TRBD1
CDR3 protein: CASKTGGTPSYEQYF
CDR3 DNA: TGTGCCAGCAAGACAGGGGGTACCCCCTCCTACGAGCAGTACTTC

V gene: TRBV3-1
clone size: few
J gene: TRBJ2-1
D gene: TRBD2
CDR3 protein: CASSQEVLAGGNEQFF
CDR3 DNA: TGTGCCAGCAGCCAAGAAGTTCTAGCGGGGGGAAATGAGCAGTTCTTC

V gene: TRBV4-1
clone size: -
J gene: TRBJ2-5
D gene: TRBD1
CDR3 protein: CASSPGQGEQETQYF
CDR3 DNA: TGCGCCAGCAGCCCCGGACAGGGGGAACAAGAGACCCAGTACTTC

V gene: TRBV24-1
clone size: -
J gene: TRBJ2-5
D gene: -
CDR3 protein: CATSDLAEETQYF
CDR3 DNA: TGTGCCACCAGTGATTTAGCCGAAGAGACCCAGTACTTC

V gene: TRBV7-9
clone size: -
J gene: TRBJ1-6
D gene: -
CDR3 protein: CASSLGQDSYNSPLHF
CDR3 DNA: TGTGCCAGCAGCTTAGGTCAGGACTCCTATAATTCACCCCTCCACTTT

V gene: TRBV20-1
clone size: many
J gene: TRBJ2-7
D gene: TRBD2
CDR3 protein: CSARDMNVGLAGIYEQYF
CDR3 DNA: TGCAGTGCTAGAGATATGAACGTGGGACTAGCGGGGATATACGAGCAGTACTTC

V gene: TRBV27
clone size: -
J gene: TRBJ2-1
D gene: -
CDR3 protein: CASSPPAKTGINEQFF
CDR3 DNA: TGTGCCAGCAGTCCCCCGGCTAAGACGGGGATAAATGAGCAGTTCTTC

V gene: TRBV7-9
clone size: many
J gene: TRBJ1-2
D gene: TRBD1
CDR3 protein: CASSLPGTGRHLYGYTF
CDR3 DNA: TGTGCCAGCAGCTTGCCCGGGACAGGGCGTCACCTCTATGGCTACACCTTC

V gene: TRBV28
clone size: few
J gene: TRBJ2-7
D gene: -
CDR3 protein: CASSLNTGTYEQYF
CDR3 DNA: TGTGCCAGCAGTTTAAATACAGGAACCTACGAGCAGTACTTC